The rows below give T cell receptor beta chains drawn from one sample of a study of OX40 agonist ivuxolimab in advanced cancers. Clones were sequenced by immunoSEQ multiplex PCR, and TCRdb holds only the in-frame ones, with some missing. The sample records around 26,000 clones, more than 75% being singletons. The sample in question was CD4+ or CD8+ T cells sorted from blood, obtained in a trial of the OX40 agonist ivuxolimab. The receptor source for this set is an adult with an advanced solid tumor such as melanoma, head and neck, liver or kidney cancer. The CDR3 runs from the conserved cysteine through the conserved F or W. A D gene is named only where the DNA matches it firmly. The listing skips clone size in some rows; elsewhere it reads once, few, many or a size class.

cdr3_length: 14; d_call: TRBD2; j_call: TRBJ2-1; clone_size: NA; v_call: TRBV5-1; cdr3_aa: CASSLIAGANEQFF; cdr3_nt: TGCGCCAGCAGCTTGATAGCGGGGGCCAATGAGCAGTTCTTC
cdr3_length: 16; d_call: TRBD2; j_call: TRBJ2-3; clone_size: NA; v_call: TRBV6-5; cdr3_aa: CASSYSSLAGGDTQYF; cdr3_nt: TGTGCCAGCAGTTACTCGAGTCTAGCGGGGGGAGATACGCAGTATTTT
cdr3_length: 13; d_call: TRBD1; j_call: TRBJ1-2; clone_size: few; v_call: TRBV11-2; cdr3_aa: CASSSQGNYGYTF; cdr3_nt: TGTGCCAGCAGCTCACAGGGGAACTATGGCTACACCTTC
cdr3_length: 15; d_call: NA; j_call: TRBJ1-1; clone_size: NA; v_call: TRBV11-2; cdr3_aa: CASSLTAIPNTEAFF; cdr3_nt: TGTGCCAGCAGCTTAACCGCGATACCGAACACTGAAGCTTTCTTT
cdr3_length: 15; d_call: TRBD2; j_call: TRBJ2-5; clone_size: NA; v_call: TRBV11-2; cdr3_aa: CASSRLAGGQETQYF; cdr3_nt: TGTGCCAGCAGCCGACTAGCGGGGGGCCAAGAGACCCAGTACTTC
cdr3_length: 12; d_call: NA; j_call: TRBJ1-5; clone_size: NA; v_call: TRBV27; cdr3_aa: CASRKGGQPQHF; cdr3_nt: TGTGCCAGCCGAAAGGGGGGCCAGCCCCAGCATTTT
cdr3_length: 13; d_call: NA; j_call: TRBJ1-1; clone_size: NA; v_call: TRBV19; cdr3_aa: CASGRSLNTEAFF; cdr3_nt: TGTGCCAGTGGGAGAAGCTTAAACACTGAAGCTTTCTTT
cdr3_length: 13; d_call: NA; j_call: TRBJ2-1; clone_size: NA; v_call: TRBV6-4; cdr3_aa: CASSVADGNEQFF; cdr3_nt: TGTGCCAGCAGCGTAGCGGATGGGAATGAGCAGTTCTTC
cdr3_length: 15; d_call: NA; j_call: TRBJ2-2; clone_size: once; v_call: TRBV6-4; cdr3_aa: CASSDLDSNTGELFF; cdr3_nt: TGTGCCAGCAGTGACCTGGACAGTAACACCGGGGAGCTGTTTTTT
cdr3_length: 17; d_call: NA; j_call: TRBJ2-7; clone_size: NA; v_call: TRBV5-6; cdr3_aa: CASSLWERRGTGGEQYF; cdr3_nt: TGTGCCAGCAGCTTGTGGGAGCGGAGAGGGACTGGGGGCGAGCAGTACTTC
cdr3_length: 13; d_call: NA; j_call: TRBJ1-5; clone_size: few; v_call: TRBV5-1; cdr3_aa: CASSLIGEQPQHF; cdr3_nt: TGCGCCAGCAGCTTGATAGGCGAGCAGCCCCAGCATTTT
cdr3_length: 15; d_call: NA; j_call: TRBJ2-7; clone_size: NA; v_call: TRBV6-1; cdr3_aa: CASRQSWDGRYEQYF; cdr3_nt: TGTGCCAGCAGGCAATCCTGGGACGGACGCTACGAGCAGTACTTC
cdr3_length: 15; d_call: NA; j_call: TRBJ2-7; clone_size: NA; v_call: TRBV7-9; cdr3_aa: CASSPRTGADYEQYF; cdr3_nt: TGTGCCAGCAGCCCCCGGACGGGGGCCGACTACGAGCAGTACTTC
cdr3_length: 12; d_call: NA; j_call: TRBJ2-1; clone_size: NA; v_call: TRBV30; cdr3_aa: CAWSVGNGEQFF; cdr3_nt: TGTGCCTGGAGTGTTGGGAACGGTGAGCAGTTCTTC
cdr3_length: 13; d_call: NA; j_call: TRBJ1-1; clone_size: NA; v_call: TRBV19; cdr3_aa: CASSKGLATEAFF; cdr3_nt: TGTGCCAGTAGTAAGGGACTCGCCACTGAAGCTTTCTTT
cdr3_length: 14; d_call: NA; j_call: TRBJ2-7; clone_size: NA; v_call: TRBV5-5; cdr3_aa: CASSLGTTTYEQYF; cdr3_nt: TGTGCCAGCAGCCTCGGGACAACTACCTACGAGCAGTACTTC
cdr3_length: 14; d_call: NA; j_call: TRBJ2-5; clone_size: NA; v_call: TRBV5-4; cdr3_aa: CASSSSPGQETQYF; cdr3_nt: TGTGCCAGCAGCTCGAGCCCAGGCCAAGAGACCCAGTACTTC
cdr3_length: 17; d_call: TRBD2; j_call: TRBJ2-7; clone_size: NA; v_call: TRBV7-6; cdr3_aa: CASSVPGLASSSYEQYF; cdr3_nt: TGTGCCAGCAGCGTTCCGGGACTAGCGTCGAGCTCCTACGAGCAGTACTTC
cdr3_length: 16; d_call: TRBD1; j_call: TRBJ2-3; clone_size: few; v_call: TRBV4-2; cdr3_aa: CASSQEGGQGADTQYF; cdr3_nt: TGTGCCAGCAGCCAAGAGGGGGGACAGGGCGCAGATACGCAGTATTTT
cdr3_length: 14; d_call: NA; j_call: TRBJ2-7; clone_size: once; v_call: TRBV9; cdr3_aa: CASSGRDSRYEQYF; cdr3_nt: TGTGCCAGCAGCGGGAGGGACAGCCGATACGAGCAGTACTTC
cdr3_length: 12; d_call: TRBD1; j_call: TRBJ2-1; clone_size: NA; v_call: TRBV27; cdr3_aa: CASSKTGDEQFF; cdr3_nt: TGTGCCAGCAGTAAGACAGGGGATGAGCAGTTCTTC
cdr3_length: 15; d_call: TRBD1; j_call: TRBJ2-7; clone_size: NA; v_call: TRBV27; cdr3_aa: CASSLSGQGSYEQYF; cdr3_nt: TGTGCCAGCAGTTTATCGGGACAGGGGTCCTACGAGCAGTACTTC
cdr3_length: 14; d_call: NA; j_call: TRBJ2-7; clone_size: once; v_call: TRBV14; cdr3_aa: CASSEYGSLYEQYF; cdr3_nt: TGTGCCAGCAGCGAATACGGCAGCCTTTACGAGCAGTACTTC
cdr3_length: 13; d_call: NA; j_call: TRBJ2-7; clone_size: NA; v_call: TRBV9; cdr3_aa: CASSATGTYEQYF; cdr3_nt: TGTGCCAGCAGCGCAACAGGGACCTACGAGCAGTACTTC
cdr3_length: 14; d_call: TRBD1; j_call: TRBJ2-7; clone_size: NA; v_call: TRBV19; cdr3_aa: CASRIGTGTYEQYF; cdr3_nt: TGTGCCAGTAGAATAGGGACAGGAACCTACGAGCAGTACTTC
cdr3_length: 14; d_call: NA; j_call: TRBJ1-2; clone_size: many; v_call: TRBV9; cdr3_aa: CASSDTQGNYGYTF; cdr3_nt: TGTGCCAGCAGCGATACACAGGGTAACTATGGCTACACCTTC
cdr3_length: 15; d_call: TRBD2; j_call: TRBJ2-7; clone_size: NA; v_call: TRBV10-3; cdr3_aa: CAISEDGGAVYEQYF; cdr3_nt: TGTGCCATCAGTGAGGACGGGGGGGCCGTCTACGAGCAGTACTTC
cdr3_length: 14; d_call: NA; j_call: TRBJ2-2; clone_size: NA; v_call: TRBV7-6; cdr3_aa: CASSLGGGSGELFF; cdr3_nt: TGTGCCAGCAGCCTAGGAGGGGGCTCCGGGGAGCTGTTTTTT
cdr3_length: 15; d_call: NA; j_call: TRBJ2-6; clone_size: once; v_call: TRBV27; cdr3_aa: CASSNTLSGANVLTF; cdr3_nt: TGTGCCAGCAGTAATACCCTCTCTGGGGCCAACGTCCTGACTTTC
cdr3_length: 14; d_call: NA; j_call: TRBJ1-1; clone_size: NA; v_call: TRBV7-9; cdr3_aa: CASSSPLSNTEAFF; cdr3_nt: TGTGCCAGCAGCTCCCCTTTATCGAACACTGAAGCTTTCTTT
cdr3_length: 13; d_call: NA; j_call: TRBJ2-7; clone_size: NA; v_call: TRBV28; cdr3_aa: CASSSFTLDEQYF; cdr3_nt: TGTGCCAGCAGTTCGTTCACTTTGGACGAGCAGTACTTC